This paragraph covers one T cell receptor (beta chain) sequence. Its antigen is still unknown. This specimen belongs to a study of T cell responses to AZD1222 COVID-19 vaccine. Regarding the study as a whole: Rises in breadth and depth of Spike-specific TCRs came after two AZD1222 doses. Sampling captured repertoires only after the peak T cell response. Females outnumbered males among donors, who were mostly white British; clonal diversity was possibly underestimated. Nearly half of spike-specific TCRs reportedly go after variant regions that carry no mutations.

Only in-frame clones appear in the TCRdb table, and some are missing; sequencing was by immunoSEQ multiplex PCR. The profile covers roughly 70,000 clones, with about 85% appearing a single time and under 1.5% taken by the ten largest. This CDR3 contains 12 residues. From germline, CDR1 is MNHEY and CDR2 SVGAGI. V lost 5 bases, J lost 1 base, and 5 bases lay in between. The TCR originated in an adult who received the AZD1222 COVID-19 vaccine. The V gene is TRBV6-5, the J gene TRBJ1-1; no reliable D call. Sequenced material: peripheral blood, taken 28 days after the second AZD1222 dose. The CDR3 here is CASSRWNTEAFF. CDR3 nucleotide sequence: TGTGCCAGCAGTAGGTGGAACACTGAAGCTTTCTTT.